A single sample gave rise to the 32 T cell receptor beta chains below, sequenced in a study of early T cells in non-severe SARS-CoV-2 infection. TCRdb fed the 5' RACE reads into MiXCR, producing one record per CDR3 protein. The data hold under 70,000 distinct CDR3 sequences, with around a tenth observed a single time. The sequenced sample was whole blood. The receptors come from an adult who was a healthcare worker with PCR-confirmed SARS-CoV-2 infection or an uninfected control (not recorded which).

The CDR3 protein is CAAVRRKREALSYEQYF. CDR3 sequence (DNA): TGTGCCGCCGTCCGACGGAAGCGGGAGGCCCTCTCCTACGAGCAGTACTTC. This rearrangement joins TRBV10-3 to TRBJ2-7; 9 bases are a match to TRBD2. Germline CDR1 is ENHRY and CDR2 is SYGVKD. The CDR3 runs 17 residues. J gave up 0 bases and V 11 bases, and 17 bases lay outside the gene matches.

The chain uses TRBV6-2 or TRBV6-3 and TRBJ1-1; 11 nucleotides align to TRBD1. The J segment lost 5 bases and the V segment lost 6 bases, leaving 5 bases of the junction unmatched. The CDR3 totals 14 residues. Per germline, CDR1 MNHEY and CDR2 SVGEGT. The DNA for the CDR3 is TGTGCCAGCAGAACCGGGACAGGGGGGACTGAAGCTTTCTTT. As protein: CASRTGTGGTEAFF.

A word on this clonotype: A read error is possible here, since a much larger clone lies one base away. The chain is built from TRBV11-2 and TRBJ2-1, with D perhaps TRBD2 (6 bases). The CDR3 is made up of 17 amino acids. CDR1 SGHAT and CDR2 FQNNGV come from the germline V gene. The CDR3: CATSSHLLGGSYNEQFF. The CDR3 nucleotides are TGTGCCACCAGCTCCCACCTTTTGGGGGGCTCCTACAATGAGCAGTTCTTC. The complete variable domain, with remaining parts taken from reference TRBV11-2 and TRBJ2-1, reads EAGVAQSPRYKIIEKRQSVAFWCNPISGHATLYWYQQILGQGPKLLIQFQNNGVVDDSQLPKDRFSAERLKGVDSTLKIQPAKLEDSAVYLCATSSHLLGGSYNEQFFGPGTRLTVL.

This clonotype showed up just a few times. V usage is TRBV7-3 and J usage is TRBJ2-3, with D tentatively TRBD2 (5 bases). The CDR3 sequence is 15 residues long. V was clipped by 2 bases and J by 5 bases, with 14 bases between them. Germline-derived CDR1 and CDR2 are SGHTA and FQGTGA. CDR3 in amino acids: CASSLRGGREDTQYF. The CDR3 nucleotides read TGTGCCAGCAGCTTACGCGGAGGACGGGAAGATACGCAGTATTTT.

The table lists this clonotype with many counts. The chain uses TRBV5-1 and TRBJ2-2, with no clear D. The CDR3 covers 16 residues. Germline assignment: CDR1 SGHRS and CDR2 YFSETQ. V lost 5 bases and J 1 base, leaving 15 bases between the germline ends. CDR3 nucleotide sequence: TGCGCCAGCAGGCCCACGGAGACCCTGAACACCGGGGAGCTGTTTTTT. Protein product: CASRPTETLNTGELFF. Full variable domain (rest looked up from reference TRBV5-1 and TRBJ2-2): KAGVTQTPRYLIKTRGQQVTLSCSPISGHRSVSWYQQTPGQGLQFLFEYFSETQRNKGNFPGRFSGRQFSNSRSEMNVSTLELGDSALYLCASRPTETLNTGELFFGEGSRLTVL.

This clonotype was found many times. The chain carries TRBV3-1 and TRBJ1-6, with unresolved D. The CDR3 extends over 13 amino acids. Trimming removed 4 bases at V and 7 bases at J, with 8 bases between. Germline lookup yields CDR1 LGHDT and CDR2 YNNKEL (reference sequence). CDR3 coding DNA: TGTGCCAGCAGCCCCGACAAAAATTCACCCCTCCACTTT. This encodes CASSPDKNSPLHF.

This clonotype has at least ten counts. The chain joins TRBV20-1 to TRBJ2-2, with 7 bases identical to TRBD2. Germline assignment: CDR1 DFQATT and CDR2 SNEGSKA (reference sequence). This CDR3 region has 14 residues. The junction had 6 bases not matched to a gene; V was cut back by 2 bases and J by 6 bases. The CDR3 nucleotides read TGCAGTGCTAGACCCGCGGGGGTCGCCGGGGAGCTGTTTTTT. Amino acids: CSARPAGVAGELFF.

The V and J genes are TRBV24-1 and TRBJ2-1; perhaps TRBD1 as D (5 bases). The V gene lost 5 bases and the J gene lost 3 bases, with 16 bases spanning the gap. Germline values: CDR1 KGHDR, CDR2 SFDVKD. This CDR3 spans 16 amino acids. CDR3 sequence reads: CATSGSDSPGYNEQFF. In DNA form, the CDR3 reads TGTGCCACCAGTGGTTCTGACAGTCCGGGCTACAATGAGCAGTTCTTC.

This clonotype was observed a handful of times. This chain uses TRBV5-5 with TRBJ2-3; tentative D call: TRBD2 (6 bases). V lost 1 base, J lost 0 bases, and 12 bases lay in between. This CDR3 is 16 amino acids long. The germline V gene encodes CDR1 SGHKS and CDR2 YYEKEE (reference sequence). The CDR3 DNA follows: TGTGCCAGCAGCTTGCCCGCGGGGAGCAGCACAGATACGCAGTATTTT. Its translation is CASSLPAGSSTDTQYF.

Written as DNA, the CDR3 is TGTGCCATCAGTGAGTCGGCTCAGAGTGTGGTCGGGGAGCTGTTTTTT. Protein: CAISESAQSVVGELFF. The V call is TRBV10-3, the J call TRBJ2-2; D ambiguous. Per germline, CDR1 ENHRY and CDR2 SYGVKD. The V and J ends lost 0 bases and 7 bases respectively, with 15 bases between them. This CDR3 spans 16 amino acids.

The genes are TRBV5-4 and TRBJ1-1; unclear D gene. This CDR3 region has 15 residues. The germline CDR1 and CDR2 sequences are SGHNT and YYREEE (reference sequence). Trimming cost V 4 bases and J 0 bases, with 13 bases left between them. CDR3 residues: CASSPGHFMNTEAFF. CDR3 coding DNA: TGTGCCAGCAGCCCCGGTCATTTCATGAACACTGAAGCTTTCTTT. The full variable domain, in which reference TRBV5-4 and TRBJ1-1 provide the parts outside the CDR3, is ETGVTQSPTHLIKTRGQQVTLRCSSQSGHNTVSWYQQALGQGPQFIFQYYREEENGRGNFPPRFSGLQFPNYSSELNVNALELDDSALYLCASSPGHFMNTEAFFGQGTRLTVV.

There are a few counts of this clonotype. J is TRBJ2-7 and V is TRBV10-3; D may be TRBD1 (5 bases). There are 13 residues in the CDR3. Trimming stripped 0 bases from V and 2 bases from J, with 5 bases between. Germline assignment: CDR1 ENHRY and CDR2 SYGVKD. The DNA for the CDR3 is TGTGCCATCAGTGAGTCGACAGCCTACGAGCAGTACTTC. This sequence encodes CAISESTAYEQYF.

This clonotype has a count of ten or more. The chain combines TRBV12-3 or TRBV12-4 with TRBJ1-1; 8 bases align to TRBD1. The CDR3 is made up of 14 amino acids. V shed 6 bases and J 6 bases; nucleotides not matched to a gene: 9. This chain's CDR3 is CASSATGGSAEAFF. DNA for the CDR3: TGTGCCAGCAGCGCTACAGGGGGTAGCGCTGAAGCTTTCTTT.

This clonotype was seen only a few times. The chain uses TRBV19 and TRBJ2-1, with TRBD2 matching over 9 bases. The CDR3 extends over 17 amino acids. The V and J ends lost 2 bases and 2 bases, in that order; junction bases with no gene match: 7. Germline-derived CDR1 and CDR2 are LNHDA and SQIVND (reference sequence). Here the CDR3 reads CASSIWSSGSPYNEQFF. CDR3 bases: TGTGCCAGTAGTATATGGAGTAGCGGGAGTCCCTACAATGAGCAGTTCTTC.

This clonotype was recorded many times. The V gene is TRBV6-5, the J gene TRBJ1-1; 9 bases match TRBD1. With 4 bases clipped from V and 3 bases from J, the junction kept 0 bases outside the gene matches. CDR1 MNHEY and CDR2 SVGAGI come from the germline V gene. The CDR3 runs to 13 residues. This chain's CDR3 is CASSWDRDTEAFF. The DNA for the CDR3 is TGTGCCAGCAGTTGGGACAGGGACACTGAAGCTTTCTTT.

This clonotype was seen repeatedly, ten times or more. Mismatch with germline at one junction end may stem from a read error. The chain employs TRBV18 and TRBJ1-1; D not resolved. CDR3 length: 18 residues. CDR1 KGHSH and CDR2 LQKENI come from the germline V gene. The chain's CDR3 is CASSPADPLTPLNTEVFF. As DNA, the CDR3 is TGTGCCAGCTCACCCGCGGACCCCCTCACCCCTCTGAACACTGAAGTTTTCTTT.

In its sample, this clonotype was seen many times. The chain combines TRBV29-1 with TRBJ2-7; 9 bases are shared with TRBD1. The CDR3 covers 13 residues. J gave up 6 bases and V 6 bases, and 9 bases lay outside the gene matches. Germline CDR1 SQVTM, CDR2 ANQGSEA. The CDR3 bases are TGCAGCGTCGAGCTAGGGACAGGGTTCGAGCAGTACTTC. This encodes CSVELGTGFEQYF.

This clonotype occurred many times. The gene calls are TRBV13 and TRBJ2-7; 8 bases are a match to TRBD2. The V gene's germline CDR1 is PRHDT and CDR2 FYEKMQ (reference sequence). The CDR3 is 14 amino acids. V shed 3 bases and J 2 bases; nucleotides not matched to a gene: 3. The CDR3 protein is CASSFSGGPYEQYF. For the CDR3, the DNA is TGTGCCAGCAGCTTTTCGGGGGGGCCCTACGAGCAGTACTTC.

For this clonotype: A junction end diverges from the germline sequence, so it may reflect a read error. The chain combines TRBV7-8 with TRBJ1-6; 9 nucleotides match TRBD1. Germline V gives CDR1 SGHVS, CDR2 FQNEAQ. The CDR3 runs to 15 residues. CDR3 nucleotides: TGTGTCAGCAGCTCGACAGGGGGGAGTAATTCACCCCTCCACTTT. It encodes CVSSSTGGSNSPLHF.

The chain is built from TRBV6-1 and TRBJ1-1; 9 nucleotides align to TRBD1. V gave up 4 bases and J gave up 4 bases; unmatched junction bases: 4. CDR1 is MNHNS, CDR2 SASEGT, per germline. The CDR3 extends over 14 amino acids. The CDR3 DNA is TGTGCCAGCAGTGCGACAGGGGGGGTCACTGAAGCTTTCTTT. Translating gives CASSATGGVTEAFF.

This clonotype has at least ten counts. CDR3 DNA: TGCGCCAGCAAGGGGACTTATACGCAGTATTTT. The encoded protein is CASKGTYTQYF. The chain uses TRBV4-1 and TRBJ2-3; a weak D match, TRBD2 (6 bases). Trimming took off 7 bases at V and 7 bases at J, with 9 bases between the two ends. The CDR3 sequence is 11 residues long. Germline V CDR1 and CDR2: MGHRA, YSYEKL.

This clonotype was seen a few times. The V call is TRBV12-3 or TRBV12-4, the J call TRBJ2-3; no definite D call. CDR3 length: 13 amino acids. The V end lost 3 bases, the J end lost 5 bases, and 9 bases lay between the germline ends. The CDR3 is CASSLHPLDTQYF. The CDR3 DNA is TGTGCCAGCAGTTTGCACCCGTTAGATACGCAGTATTTT.

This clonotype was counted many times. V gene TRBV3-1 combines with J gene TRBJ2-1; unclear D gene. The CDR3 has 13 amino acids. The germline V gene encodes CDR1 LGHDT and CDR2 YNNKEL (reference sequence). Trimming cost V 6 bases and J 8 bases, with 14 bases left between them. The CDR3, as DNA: TGTGCCAGCAGTGGCCCTTTCAGAGATGAGCAGTTCTTC. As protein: CASSGPFRDEQFF.

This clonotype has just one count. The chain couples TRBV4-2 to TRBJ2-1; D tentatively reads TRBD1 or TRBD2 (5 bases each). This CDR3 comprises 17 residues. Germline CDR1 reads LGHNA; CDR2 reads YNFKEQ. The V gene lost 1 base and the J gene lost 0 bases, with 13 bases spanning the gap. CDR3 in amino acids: CASSQGAGTSSYNEQFF. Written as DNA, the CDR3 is TGTGCCAGCAGCCAAGGGGCCGGGACCAGCTCCTACAATGAGCAGTTCTTC.

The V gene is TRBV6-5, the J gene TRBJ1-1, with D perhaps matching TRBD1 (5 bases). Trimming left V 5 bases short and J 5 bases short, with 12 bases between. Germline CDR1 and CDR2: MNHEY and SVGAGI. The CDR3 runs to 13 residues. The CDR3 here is CASSAGKRTEAFF. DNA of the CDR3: TGTGCCAGCAGTGCAGGGAAGAGGACTGAAGCTTTCTTT.

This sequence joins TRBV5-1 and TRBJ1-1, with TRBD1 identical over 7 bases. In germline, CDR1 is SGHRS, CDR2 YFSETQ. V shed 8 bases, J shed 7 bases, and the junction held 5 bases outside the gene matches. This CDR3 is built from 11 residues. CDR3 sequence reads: CASRDRYEAFF. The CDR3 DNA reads TGCGCCAGTAGGGACAGATATGAAGCTTTCTTT.

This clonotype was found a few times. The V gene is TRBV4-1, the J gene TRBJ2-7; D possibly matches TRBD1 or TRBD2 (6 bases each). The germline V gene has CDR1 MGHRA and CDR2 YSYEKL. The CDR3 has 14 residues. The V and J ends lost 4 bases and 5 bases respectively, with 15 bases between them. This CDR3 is CASSLRTRGHEQYF. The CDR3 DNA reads TGCGCCAGCAGCCTCCGGACCCGGGGGCACGAGCAGTACTTC.

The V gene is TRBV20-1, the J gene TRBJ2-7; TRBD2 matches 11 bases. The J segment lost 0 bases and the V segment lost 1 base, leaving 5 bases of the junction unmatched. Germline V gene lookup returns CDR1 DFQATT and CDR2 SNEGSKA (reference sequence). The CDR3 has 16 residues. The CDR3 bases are TGCAGTGCTAGAGGATACGGGACTAGCGGCTCCTACGAGCAGTACTTC. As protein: CSARGYGTSGSYEQYF.

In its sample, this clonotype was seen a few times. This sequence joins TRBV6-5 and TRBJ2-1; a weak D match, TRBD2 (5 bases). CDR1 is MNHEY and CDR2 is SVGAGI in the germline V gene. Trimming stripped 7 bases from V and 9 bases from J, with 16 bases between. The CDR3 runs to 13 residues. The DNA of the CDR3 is TGTGCCAGCAAACTAGGAGGTTCGCGTGAGCAGTTCTTC. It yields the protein CASKLGGSREQFF.

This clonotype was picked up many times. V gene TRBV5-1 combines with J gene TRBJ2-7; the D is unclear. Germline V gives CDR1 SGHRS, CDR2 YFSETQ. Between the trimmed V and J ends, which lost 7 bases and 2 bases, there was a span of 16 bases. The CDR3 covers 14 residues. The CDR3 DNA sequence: TGCGCCAGCCTTGACTCCGATCCGCCCTACGAGCAGTACTTC. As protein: CASLDSDPPYEQYF.

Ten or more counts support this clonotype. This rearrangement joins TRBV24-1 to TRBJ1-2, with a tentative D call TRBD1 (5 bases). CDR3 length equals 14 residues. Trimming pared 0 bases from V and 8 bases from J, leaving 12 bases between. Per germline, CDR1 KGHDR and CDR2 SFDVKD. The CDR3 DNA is TGTGCCACCAGTGATTTGTCGCAGGGTCGCGGCTACACCTTC. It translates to CATSDLSQGRGYTF.

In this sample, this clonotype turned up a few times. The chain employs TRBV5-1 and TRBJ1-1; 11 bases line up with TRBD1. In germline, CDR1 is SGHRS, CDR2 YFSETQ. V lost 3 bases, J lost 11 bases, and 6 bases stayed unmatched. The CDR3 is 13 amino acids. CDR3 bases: TGCGCCAGCAGCTCTGGACAGGGGGCAGGGGCTTTCTTT. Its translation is CASSSGQGAGAFF.